The clone carrying this T cell receptor (beta chain) was counted only a few times. For the diagnoses, clinical symptoms, serum thyroxine and TRAb, thyroid ultrasound and orbital computed tomography were used. Fresh peripheral blood, 10 ml, was the source of the PBMCs. The CDR3 extends over 14 amino acids. The V gene lost 2 bases and the J gene lost 10 bases, with 17 bases spanning the gap. This sample is part of a study of T cells in Graves' hyperthyroidism and ophthalmopathy. Using RNA transcripts as the source, TCR beta CDR3 regions were amplified. Initially, a first-round RT-PCR of the TCR CDR3 employed the HTBI primer set. TCRdb fed the multiplex PCR reads into MiXCR, producing one record per CDR3 protein. Of hundreds of thousands of distinct CDR3 sequences listed, 12% to 15% are singletons.

The chain recombines TRBV12-3 or TRBV12-4 with TRBJ1-1, with D tentatively TRBD1 (5 bases). The sample taken for sequencing was blood. This sequence originates from a woman between 18 and 29 years old with Graves' hyperthyroidism. The CDR3 nucleotides are TGTGCCAGCAGTTTAAAAGGGAGGGGCTTGATAGCTTTCTTT. This encodes CASSLKGRGLIAFF.